This is a list of T cell receptor beta chains from one sample in a study of blood T cells in healthy people across ages. From the 5' RACE reads, TCRdb called clonotypes with MiXCR, one entry per CDR3 protein. The sample shows about 1,500,000 distinct CDR3 sequences, under 30% of them seen only once. Specimen: blood. The receptors derive from a woman aged 25-40 years in good health. Each CDR3 is given with its conserved first and last residue. The D gene is left open where the match is weak. Clone size is given for some rows only: seen once, a few or many times, or a class if the clone is expanded.

abundance: few; j_gene: TRBJ2-7; d_gene: TRBD2; v_gene: TRBV5-1; CDR3aa: CAGSSELAGGSSYEQYF; CDR3nt: TGCGCCGGCAGCTCTGAACTAGCGGGAGGGAGCTCCTACGAGCAGTACTTC
abundance: many; j_gene: TRBJ1-1; d_gene: TRBD1; v_gene: TRBV5-1; CDR3aa: CASSWGQGNTEAFF; CDR3nt: TGCGCCAGCAGCTGGGGACAGGGGAACACTGAAGCTTTCTTT
abundance: .; j_gene: TRBJ1-4; d_gene: TRBD1; v_gene: TRBV12-3/TRBV12-4; CDR3aa: CTSSSGTGRRTNEKLFF; CDR3nt: TGTACCAGCAGTTCAGGGACAGGGAGACGTACTAATGAAAAACTGTTTTTT
abundance: .; j_gene: TRBJ2-7; d_gene: .; v_gene: TRBV2; CDR3aa: CASSEKRDEQYF; CDR3nt: TGTGCCAGCAGTGAAAAGCGGGACGAGCAGTACTTC
abundance: many; j_gene: TRBJ2-7; d_gene: .; v_gene: TRBV6-6; CDR3aa: CASSSPRRPSYEQYF; CDR3nt: TGTGCCAGCAGTTCCCCACGCCGACCCTCCTACGAGCAGTACTTC
abundance: many; j_gene: TRBJ1-2; d_gene: .; v_gene: TRBV20-1; CDR3aa: CSARVPGNYGYTF; CDR3nt: TGCAGTGCCCGGGTACCGGGGAACTATGGCTACACCTTC
abundance: .; j_gene: TRBJ1-6; d_gene: .; v_gene: TRBV30; CDR3aa: CAWSKENYNSPLHF; CDR3nt: TGTGCCTGGAGTAAGGAGAACTATAATTCACCCCTCCACTTT
abundance: many; j_gene: TRBJ2-7; d_gene: .; v_gene: TRBV29-1; CDR3aa: CSVASRGLYEQYF; CDR3nt: TGCAGCGTTGCAAGTCGGGGGCTGTACGAGCAGTACTTC
abundance: .; j_gene: TRBJ2-7; d_gene: .; v_gene: TRBV2; CDR3aa: CASSAPLVEYF; CDR3nt: TGTGCCAGCAGTGCTCCCTTGGTGGAGTACTTC
abundance: few; j_gene: TRBJ2-3; d_gene: .; v_gene: TRBV29-1; CDR3aa: CSVEGGLGRPDTQYF; CDR3nt: TGCAGCGTTGAGGGCGGGCTAGGGCGACCAGATACGCAGTATTTT
abundance: .; j_gene: TRBJ2-1; d_gene: TRBD1; v_gene: TRBV12-3/TRBV12-4; CDR3aa: CASGQGNIQFF; CDR3nt: TGTGCCAGCGGACAGGGGAACATTCAGTTCTTC
abundance: few; j_gene: TRBJ2-7; d_gene: TRBD2; v_gene: TRBV4-1; CDR3aa: CASSQETSGGYEQYF; CDR3nt: TGCGCCAGCAGCCAAGAAACTAGCGGGGGCTACGAGCAGTACTTC
abundance: once; j_gene: TRBJ2-5; d_gene: .; v_gene: TRBV7-2; CDR3aa: CASSLGTSLGGETQYF; CDR3nt: TGTGCCAGCAGCTTAGGGACATCCCTTGGTGGGGAGACCCAGTACTTC
abundance: many; j_gene: TRBJ2-7; d_gene: .; v_gene: TRBV10-2; CDR3aa: CASSKGSSYEQYF; CDR3nt: TGCGCCAGCAGTAAGGGTAGCTCCTACGAGCAGTACTTC
abundance: .; j_gene: TRBJ2-5; d_gene: TRBD2; v_gene: TRBV6-1; CDR3aa: CASSGLRTSGSSETQYF; CDR3nt: TGTGCCAGCAGTGGGCTCCGGACTAGCGGGAGTTCTGAGACCCAGTACTTC
abundance: many; j_gene: TRBJ2-5; d_gene: TRBD2; v_gene: TRBV18; CDR3aa: CASSPPESGLGETQYF; CDR3nt: TGTGCCAGCTCACCACCGGAGTCGGGACTAGGAGAGACCCAGTACTTC
abundance: few; j_gene: TRBJ1-2; d_gene: TRBD1; v_gene: TRBV18; CDR3aa: CASSPGDRGKGYTF; CDR3nt: TGTGCCAGCTCACCAGGGGACAGGGGCAAAGGCTACACCTTC
abundance: many; j_gene: TRBJ2-7; d_gene: .; v_gene: TRBV29-1; CDR3aa: CSAVEGGRGVYEQYF; CDR3nt: TGCAGCGCGGTGGAGGGGGGCAGGGGGGTCTACGAGCAGTACTTC
abundance: .; j_gene: TRBJ2-1; d_gene: TRBD2; v_gene: TRBV9; CDR3aa: CASSGSGGRDNEQFF; CDR3nt: TGTGCCAGCAGCGGTAGCGGGGGCCGGGACAATGAGCAGTTCTTC
abundance: few; j_gene: TRBJ2-3; d_gene: .; v_gene: TRBV9; CDR3aa: CASSPYSSTDTQYF; CDR3nt: TGTGCCAGCAGCCCCTATTCTAGCACAGATACGCAGTATTTT
abundance: few; j_gene: TRBJ2-5; d_gene: TRBD1; v_gene: TRBV20-1; CDR3aa: CSARGSGGLSIETQYF; CDR3nt: TGCAGTGCTAGGGGTTCAGGGGGCCTCTCTATAGAGACCCAGTACTTC
abundance: .; j_gene: TRBJ2-7; d_gene: TRBD1; v_gene: TRBV20-1; CDR3aa: CSAEDRGRNPLKGEQYF; CDR3nt: TGTAGTGCAGAGGACAGGGGAAGGAACCCCTTGAAGGGCGAGCAGTACTTC
abundance: few; j_gene: TRBJ2-4; d_gene: .; v_gene: TRBV24-1; CDR3aa: CATSEGGGSKNIQYF; CDR3nt: TGTGCCACCAGTGAAGGGGGAGGGTCCAAAAACATTCAGTACTTC
abundance: few; j_gene: TRBJ2-3; d_gene: .; v_gene: TRBV2; CDR3aa: CASSEALRRDTQYF; CDR3nt: TGTGCCAGCAGTGAAGCTCTAAGGAGAGATACGCAGTATTTT
abundance: .; j_gene: TRBJ2-6; d_gene: .; v_gene: TRBV5-1; CDR3aa: CASSPFSFPQAEGRWANVLTF; CDR3nt: TGCGCCAGCAGCCCGTTTTCGTTCCCACAGGCGGAGGGTCGCTGGGCCAACGTCCTGACTTTC
abundance: .; j_gene: TRBJ1-1; d_gene: TRBD1; v_gene: TRBV6-6; CDR3aa: CASSYRGPDTEAFF; CDR3nt: TGTGCCAGCAGCTACAGGGGGCCGGACACTGAAGCTTTCTTT
abundance: many; j_gene: TRBJ2-7; d_gene: TRBD1; v_gene: TRBV20-1; CDR3aa: CSAYRDRGVHEQYF; CDR3nt: TGCAGTGCTTACCGGGACAGGGGAGTCCACGAGCAGTACTTC
abundance: .; j_gene: TRBJ1-1; d_gene: .; v_gene: TRBV7-3; CDR3aa: CASSLTGPGRNTEAFF; CDR3nt: TGTGCCAGCAGCTTAACGGGTCCAGGGAGGAACACTGAAGCTTTCTTT
abundance: .; j_gene: TRBJ2-1; d_gene: .; v_gene: TRBV5-4; CDR3aa: CASSPEKEDEQFF; CDR3nt: TGTGCCAGCAGCCCCGAGAAAGAGGATGAGCAGTTCTTC
abundance: few; j_gene: TRBJ1-5; d_gene: .; v_gene: TRBV6-2/TRBV6-3; CDR3aa: CASSLGHTIQHF; CDR3nt: TGTGCCAGCAGCTTGGGACATACCATACAGCATTTT
abundance: few; j_gene: TRBJ2-2; d_gene: .; v_gene: TRBV7-2; CDR3aa: CASSSTLTNTGELFF; CDR3nt: TGTGCCAGCAGCTCGACACTTACGAACACCGGGGAGCTGTTTTTT
abundance: few; j_gene: TRBJ2-3; d_gene: .; v_gene: TRBV5-1; CDR3aa: CASSFSVLTSTDTQYF; CDR3nt: TGCGCCAGCAGTTTCTCGGTCCTCACTTCCACAGATACGCAGTATTTT
abundance: .; j_gene: TRBJ1-1; d_gene: .; v_gene: TRBV29-1; CDR3aa: CSVGQRNTEAFF; CDR3nt: TGCAGCGTTGGACAGAGGAACACTGAAGCTTTCTTT
abundance: many; j_gene: TRBJ2-3; d_gene: TRBD1; v_gene: TRBV5-1; CDR3aa: CASSGQGFTDTQYF; CDR3nt: TGCGCCAGCAGCGGACAGGGTTTCACAGATACGCAGTATTTT
abundance: .; j_gene: TRBJ2-1; d_gene: TRBD2; v_gene: TRBV28; CDR3aa: CASNPPTGGLSDEQFF; CDR3nt: TGTGCCAGCAATCCTCCCACGGGGGGGCTTTCCGATGAGCAGTTCTTC
abundance: many; j_gene: TRBJ2-7; d_gene: .; v_gene: TRBV5-1; CDR3aa: CASSLVRNAYEQYF; CDR3nt: TGCGCCAGCAGCTTGGTTAGAAACGCCTACGAGCAGTACTTC
abundance: .; j_gene: TRBJ1-2; d_gene: TRBD1; v_gene: TRBV24-1; CDR3aa: CATIDRVYGYTF; CDR3nt: TGTGCCACCATCGACAGGGTGTATGGCTACACCTTC
abundance: .; j_gene: TRBJ1-2; d_gene: .; v_gene: TRBV2; CDR3aa: CASSETVGTTNYGYTF; CDR3nt: TGTGCCAGCAGTGAGACAGTAGGAACCACTAACTATGGCTACACCTTC
abundance: few; j_gene: TRBJ1-1; d_gene: TRBD1; v_gene: TRBV7-9; CDR3aa: CAIRGSRGRVNTEAFF; CDR3nt: TGTGCCATTCGGGGATCCAGGGGGCGGGTAAACACTGAAGCTTTCTTT
abundance: few; j_gene: TRBJ2-3; d_gene: .; v_gene: TRBV12-5; CDR3aa: CASGRDWGTQYF; CDR3nt: TGTGCTAGTGGTCGGGACTGGGGTACGCAGTATTTT
abundance: .; j_gene: TRBJ2-1; d_gene: TRBD2; v_gene: TRBV20-1; CDR3aa: CSAPPSGARYNEQFF; CDR3nt: TGCAGTGCACCTCCTAGCGGGGCACGCTACAATGAGCAGTTCTTC
abundance: few; j_gene: TRBJ2-1; d_gene: TRBD2; v_gene: TRBV20-1; CDR3aa: CSAWTSGGAINEQFF; CDR3nt: TGCAGTGCTTGGACTAGCGGGGGGGCCATAAATGAGCAGTTCTTC
abundance: .; j_gene: TRBJ1-5; d_gene: .; v_gene: TRBV28; CDR3aa: CASSLGWKPQHF; CDR3nt: TGTGCCAGCAGTTTGGGGTGGAAGCCCCAGCATTTT
abundance: .; j_gene: TRBJ1-1; d_gene: TRBD1; v_gene: TRBV7-2; CDR3aa: CASSLARDRAVDTEAFF; CDR3nt: TGTGCCAGCAGCTTAGCGAGAGACAGGGCGGTAGACACTGAAGCTTTCTTT
abundance: once; j_gene: TRBJ1-1; d_gene: .; v_gene: TRBV20-1; CDR3aa: CSAKRNTKAFF; CDR3nt: TGCAGTGCTAAACGGAACACTAAAGCTTTCTTT
abundance: .; j_gene: TRBJ2-5; d_gene: TRBD2; v_gene: TRBV14; CDR3aa: CASSQEWRGETQYF; CDR3nt: TGTGCCAGCAGCCAAGAATGGCGGGGGGAGACCCAGTACTTC
abundance: many; j_gene: TRBJ2-3; d_gene: .; v_gene: TRBV5-1; CDR3aa: CASRTGEFTDTQYF; CDR3nt: TGCGCCAGCAGAACGGGGGAATTCACAGATACGCAGTATTTT
abundance: few; j_gene: TRBJ2-3; d_gene: TRBD1; v_gene: TRBV27; CDR3aa: CASSNQGALPDTQYF; CDR3nt: TGTGCCAGCAGTAACCAGGGGGCGCTTCCAGATACGCAGTATTTT
abundance: few; j_gene: TRBJ1-4; d_gene: .; v_gene: TRBV27; CDR3aa: CASSSPPGQGVEKLFF; CDR3nt: TGTGCCAGCAGTTCCCCTCCTGGTCAGGGTGTTGAAAAACTGTTTTTT
abundance: .; j_gene: TRBJ2-7; d_gene: .; v_gene: TRBV5-6; CDR3aa: CASSWGAGTYEQYF; CDR3nt: TGTGCCAGCAGCTGGGGGGCAGGGACCTACGAGCAGTACTTC
abundance: few; j_gene: TRBJ2-1; d_gene: TRBD2; v_gene: TRBV20-1; CDR3aa: CSARDSGLAGGLNEQFF; CDR3nt: TGCAGTGCTAGAGATAGCGGACTAGCGGGGGGGCTCAATGAGCAGTTCTTC
abundance: .; j_gene: TRBJ2-5; d_gene: TRBD1; v_gene: TRBV7-8; CDR3aa: CASSLAGDRETRYF; CDR3nt: TGTGCCAGCAGCTTAGCGGGAGACAGGGAGACCCGGTACTTC
abundance: .; j_gene: TRBJ2-5; d_gene: TRBD2; v_gene: TRBV29-1; CDR3aa: CSVVISGGRQETQYF; CDR3nt: TGCAGCGTTGTAATATCGGGAGGCCGCCAGGAGACCCAGTACTTC
abundance: .; j_gene: TRBJ1-5; d_gene: .; v_gene: TRBV3-1; CDR3aa: CASSQGGSLNQPQHF; CDR3nt: TGTGCCAGCAGCCAAGGTGGGTCGCTAAATCAGCCCCAGCATTTT
abundance: .; j_gene: TRBJ2-1; d_gene: .; v_gene: TRBV2; CDR3aa: CATQFGYEQFF; CDR3nt: TGTGCCACCCAGTTCGGTTATGAGCAGTTCTTC